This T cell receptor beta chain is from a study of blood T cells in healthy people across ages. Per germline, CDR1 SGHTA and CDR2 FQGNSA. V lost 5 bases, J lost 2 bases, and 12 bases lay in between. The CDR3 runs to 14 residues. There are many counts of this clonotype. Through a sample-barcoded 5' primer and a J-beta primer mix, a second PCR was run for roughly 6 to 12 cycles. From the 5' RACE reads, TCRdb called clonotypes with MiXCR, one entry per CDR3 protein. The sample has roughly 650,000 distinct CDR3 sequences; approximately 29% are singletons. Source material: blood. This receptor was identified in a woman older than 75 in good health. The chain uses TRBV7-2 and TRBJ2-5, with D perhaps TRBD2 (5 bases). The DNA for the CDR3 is TGTGCCAGCAGCGACCGGGGAAGACAAGAGACCCAGTACTTC. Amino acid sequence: CASSDRGRQETQYF.